This TCR beta chain was identified during a study of blood T cells in healthy people across ages. General study results and limits: In long-lived donors, naive CD4+ cell counts and diversity exceeded those of aged donors. Investigators viewed diversity estimates from one million T cells as underestimates, the study reported.

This clonotype was observed at least ten times. The antigen is unknown. Isolation of PBMCs gave at least 6 million cells per sample. CDR1 SEHNR and CDR2 FQNEAQ come from the germline V gene (reference sequence). V lost 1 base and J 4 bases, leaving 13 bases between the germline ends. The CDR3 loop spans 15 amino acids. It was with a sample-barcoded 5' primer and a J-beta primer mix that a second PCR of about 7 to 12 cycles was run. All cDNA molecules were each tagged by a template-switch adaptor with 12 random nucleotides. MiXCR, run by TCRdb on the 5' RACE reads, gives a single entry per CDR3 protein. The sample records around 870,000 distinct CDR3 sequences, 29% being singletons.

The V call is TRBV7-9, the J call TRBJ2-5; D is perhaps TRBD1 or TRBD2 (5 bases each). The clonotype was recovered from a woman of 80 years or more in good health. Sequenced material: blood. The CDR3 spells CASSLGGEFGETQYF. In nucleotides, the CDR3 is TGTGCCAGCAGCTTAGGAGGGGAATTTGGAGAGACCCAGTACTTC.